This T cell receptor beta chain came from a study of blood T cell repertoires in COVID-19 (TCRdb year 2020). With respect to the entire study: Samples from collaborators originated in the United States, Italy and Spain and spanned both the acute and convalescent phases of COVID-19. The prospective study material was composed of cDNA or gDNA derived from T cells, B-cell-depleted T cells, or PBMCs. Subjects who had been exposed to COVID-19, were actively infected with it, or had recovered from it provided the deeply sampled blood TCRbeta repertoires that made up the dataset. The repertoires were released in a freely available public database meant as a resource for research on the immune response to SARS-CoV-2. A de-identified subject ID, COVID-19 status, age in years and sex were almost always included in the sample metadata. Where available, HLA class I and class II types were taken from metadata supplied by the sample provider and were not determined by assay-based typing. Samples came from the ongoing ImmuneRACE study (first 160 participants) plus 1,254 subjects from 6 global collaborators. The full study reports these points: The amount of clinical and demographic metadata varied by source and participant and was provided uncurated.

TCRbeta CDR3 regions were amplified from genomic DNA using the immunoSEQ Assay, a bias-controlled multiplex PCR. The study's own analysis went as follows. Within the assay, amplification of reference gene primers was used to estimate how many nucleated cells each sample contained. To quantify the absolute abundance of each unique TCRbeta CDR3 rearrangement, sequence reads were collapsed and filtered. For each sample, productive Simpson clonality was calculated as the square root of Simpson's diversity index across productive rearrangements. TCRdb carries this immuneACCESS record with in-frame sequences only. Its versions omit some clonotypes, under half of them owing to an unresolved V gene in the studies checked, with the rest unexplained. V and J calls and clone size are given by that table; D and trimming were obtained from the DNA. This sample comprises roughly 360,000 clones, roughly 90% of them detected only once. The ten top clones hold more than 0.85% of the sample.

Participants in the prospective study were enrolled through a virtual design, were aged roughly 18 to 95 years, and lived in about 25 United States geographic areas. Cohort assignment in the prospective study relied on participant-reported clinical history from a screening survey and a study questionnaire. In the prospective study, mobile phlebotomists collected whole blood, serum and a nasopharyngeal or oropharyngeal swab from each participant. Additional blood draws and questionnaires over an approximately 2-month period could optionally be provided by prospective study participants. Prospective study blood samples were shipped either frozen or at room temperature before DNA extraction. With respect to this clone: The target of this receptor is not known. Per-base quality was not reported, and no clone a single base away is much larger than it.

The germline V gene supplies CDR1 SGHRS and CDR2 YFSETQ. The CDR3 has 14 amino acids, counting the end cysteine and phenylalanine. Only the CDR3 DNA stays, 42 bases, in frame from base 1. V and J are truncated by 3 bases and 2 bases respectively, leaving an intervening sequence of 10 bases. The sequence is built from TRBV5-1 and TRBJ2-3; the D region possibly corresponds to TRBD2 (5 bases align). The origin of this receptor is a woman in her thirties with acute COVID-19. The sample consisted of PBMCs or T cells enriched from blood (not recorded which). The nucleotide sequence is given as TGCGCCAGCAGCTGGGCGGGCAACACAGATACGCAGTATTTT. Translation gives CASSWAGNTDTQYF.